This TCR beta chain appears in the sequencing data of a study of long-term antiretroviral therapy in people with HIV. CDR1 and CDR2 (germline): SGDLS, YYNGEE. This CDR3 is 15 amino acids long. Germline trimming cut 2 bases from V and 3 bases from J; bases unmatched to any gene: 4. They ran version v3.0 of the immunoSEQ assay at survey level. Profiling relied on immunoSEQ multiplex PCR, and the TCRdb table lists in-frame clones only, not all of them. Here the sample spans tens of thousands of clones, 80% to 85% being singletons. This clonotype was sampled from a man aged 25 to 45 with HIV. The chain carries TRBV9 and TRBJ2-3; 9 positions agree with TRBD2. This specimen consisted of unsorted PBMCs, obtained around 2.8 years after starting antiretroviral therapy. The CDR3 loop is CASSVVSGRTDTQYF. The DNA for the CDR3 is TGTGCCAGCAGCGTGGTTAGCGGGAGAACAGATACGCAGTATTTT.